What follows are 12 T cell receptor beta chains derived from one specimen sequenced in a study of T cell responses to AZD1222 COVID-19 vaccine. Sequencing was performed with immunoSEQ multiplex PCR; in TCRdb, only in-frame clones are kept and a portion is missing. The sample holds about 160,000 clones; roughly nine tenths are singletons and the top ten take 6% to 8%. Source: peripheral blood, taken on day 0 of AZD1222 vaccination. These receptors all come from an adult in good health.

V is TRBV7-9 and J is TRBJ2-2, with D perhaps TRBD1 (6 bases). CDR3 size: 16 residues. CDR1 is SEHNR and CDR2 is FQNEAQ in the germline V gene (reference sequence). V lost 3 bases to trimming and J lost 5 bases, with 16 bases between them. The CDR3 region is CASSFYGGFMTGELFF. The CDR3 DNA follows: TGTGCCAGCAGCTTCTATGGGGGCTTCATGACCGGGGAGCTGTTTTTT.

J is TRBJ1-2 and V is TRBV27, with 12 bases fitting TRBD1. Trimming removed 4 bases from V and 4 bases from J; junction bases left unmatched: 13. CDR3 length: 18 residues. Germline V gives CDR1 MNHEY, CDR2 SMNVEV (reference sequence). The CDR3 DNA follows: TGTGCCAGCAGTTCCCACCGGGACAGGGGGCACCCACTCTATGGCTACACCTTC. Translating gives CASSSHRDRGHPLYGYTF.

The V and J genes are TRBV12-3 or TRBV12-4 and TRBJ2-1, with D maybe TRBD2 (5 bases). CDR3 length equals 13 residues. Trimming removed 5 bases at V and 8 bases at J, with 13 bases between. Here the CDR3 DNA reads TGTGCCAGCAGTACCCAGACCGGGGATGAGCAGTTCTTC. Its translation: CASSTQTGDEQFF.

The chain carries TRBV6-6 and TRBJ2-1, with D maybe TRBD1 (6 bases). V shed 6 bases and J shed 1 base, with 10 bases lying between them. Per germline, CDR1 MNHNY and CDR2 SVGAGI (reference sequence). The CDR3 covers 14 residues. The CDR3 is CASRLTGSYNEQFF. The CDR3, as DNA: TGTGCCAGCAGGCTGACAGGTTCCTACAATGAGCAGTTCTTC.

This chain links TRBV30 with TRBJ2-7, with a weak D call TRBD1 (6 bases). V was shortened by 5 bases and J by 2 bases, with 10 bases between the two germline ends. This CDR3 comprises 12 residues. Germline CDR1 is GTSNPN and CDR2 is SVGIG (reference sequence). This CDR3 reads CAWGDRTYEQYF. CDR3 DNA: TGTGCCTGGGGTGACAGGACCTACGAGCAGTACTTC.

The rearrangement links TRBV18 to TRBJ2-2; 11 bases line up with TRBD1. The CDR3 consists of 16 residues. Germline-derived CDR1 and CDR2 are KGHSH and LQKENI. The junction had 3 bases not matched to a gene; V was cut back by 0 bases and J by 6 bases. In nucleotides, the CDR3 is TGTGCCAGCTCACCACCCGGACAGGGGGCGTCCGGGGAGCTGTTTTTT. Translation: CASSPPGQGASGELFF.

The chain's CDR3 is CASSQESRATGELFF. For the CDR3, the DNA is TGTGCCAGCAGCCAAGAGTCGAGGGCCACCGGGGAGCTGTTTTTT. The chain has TRBV4-2 and TRBJ2-2, with TRBD2 as a possible D gene (5 bases). Germline V gene lookup returns CDR1 LGHNA and CDR2 YNFKEQ. The CDR3 has 15 residues. The V gene lost 0 bases and the J gene lost 4 bases, with 9 bases spanning the gap.

The CDR3 region has the DNA TGTGCCAGCAGTCCCGTTGATGGGGGGCGGAGTGAAGCTTTCTTT. It is translated as CASSPVDGGRSEAFF. J is TRBJ1-1 and V is TRBV6-5, with TRBD1 as a possible D gene (6 bases). The CDR3 spans 15 residues. Germline V lookup: CDR1 MNHEY, CDR2 SVGAGI. The V and J ends lost 5 bases and 7 bases respectively, with 20 bases between them.

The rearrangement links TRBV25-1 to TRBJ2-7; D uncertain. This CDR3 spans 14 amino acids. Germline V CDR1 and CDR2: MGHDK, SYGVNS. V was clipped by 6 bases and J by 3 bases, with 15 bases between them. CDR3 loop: CASRGPYDIYEQYF. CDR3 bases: TGTGCCAGCAGGGGCCCGTACGATATCTACGAGCAGTACTTC.

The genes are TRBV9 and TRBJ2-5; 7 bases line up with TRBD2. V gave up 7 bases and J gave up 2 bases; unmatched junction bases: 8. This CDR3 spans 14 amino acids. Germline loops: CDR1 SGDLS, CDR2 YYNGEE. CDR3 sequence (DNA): TGTGCCAGCGGTCTCGGCGGGGGTCAAGAGACCCAGTACTTC. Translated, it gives CASGLGGGQETQYF.

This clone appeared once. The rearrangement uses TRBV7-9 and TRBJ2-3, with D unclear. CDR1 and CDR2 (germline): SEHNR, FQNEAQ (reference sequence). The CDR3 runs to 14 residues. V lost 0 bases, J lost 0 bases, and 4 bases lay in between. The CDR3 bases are TGTGCCAGCAGCTTAGCCAGGAGCACAGATACGCAGTATTTT. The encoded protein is CASSLARSTDTQYF.

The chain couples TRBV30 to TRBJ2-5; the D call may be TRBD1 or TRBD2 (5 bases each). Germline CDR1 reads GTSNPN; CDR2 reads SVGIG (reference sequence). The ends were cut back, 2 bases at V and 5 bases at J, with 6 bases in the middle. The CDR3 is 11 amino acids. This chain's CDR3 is CAWSWGETQYF. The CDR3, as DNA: TGTGCCTGGAGTTGGGGGGAGACCCAGTACTTC.